This T cell receptor beta chain was found in a study of blood T cell repertoires in COVID-19. With 4 bases clipped from V and 5 bases from J, the junction kept 7 bases outside the gene matches. The CDR3 has 13 residues. The germline V gene has CDR1 SQVTM and CDR2 ANQGSEA. In the study's own analysis: The assay estimated nucleated cells by amplifying reference gene primers. Data came from immunoSEQ multiplex PCR; TCRdb stores just in-frame clones and leaves some out. Clonal size and the V and J genes are those of that table, whereas D and trimming came from the DNA. In the table there are under 450,000 clones, about four fifths of which are singletons.

The clonotype was recovered from a human donor with acute or convalescent COVID-19. The donor label of this sample is uncertain. V usage is TRBV29-1 and J usage is TRBJ2-5, with 7 bases aligning to TRBD1. Sequenced input: peripheral blood. As DNA, the CDR3 is TGCAGCGTTGCCAAGGGGGCGCGGGAGACCCAGTACTTC. It specifies CSVAKGARETQYF.